Below are 14 T cell receptor beta chains sequenced from a single sample in a study of blood T cell repertoires in COVID-19. Repertoires were generated with immunoSEQ multiplex PCR, while TCRdb's copy carries only in-frame clones and drops some. The data show some 290,000 clones, more than 85% seen once. The sequenced sample consisted of PBMCs or T cells enriched from blood (not recorded which). All receptors come from a woman in her 30s who had been exposed to COVID-19.

The sample holds a few counts of this clone. The chain couples TRBV18 to TRBJ1-4; 8 nucleotides match TRBD1. The V segment lost 5 bases and the J segment 8 bases; nucleotides outside the gene matches: 4. In germline, CDR1 is KGHSH, CDR2 LQKENI. The CDR3 has 13 amino acids. The CDR3 reads CASSVRQGEKLFF. The CDR3 DNA is TGTGCCAGCTCAGTCCGACAGGGGGAAAAACTGTTTTTT.

V usage is TRBV2 and J usage is TRBJ2-7, with 9 nucleotides matching TRBD1. Trimming at V came to 4 bases and at J to 7 bases, leaving 5 bases not matched to a gene. CDR3 length: 13 amino acids. Germline V lookup: CDR1 SNHLY, CDR2 FYNNEI. The CDR3 protein is CASSGQGGREQYF. CDR3 DNA sequence: TGTGCCAGCAGTGGACAGGGGGGTCGGGAGCAGTACTTC.

V usage is TRBV2 and J usage is TRBJ1-1, with 7 bases lining up with TRBD1. CDR1 is SNHLY, CDR2 FYNNEI, per germline. J lost 1 base, V lost 4 bases, and 6 bases had no gene match. The CDR3 loop spans 15 amino acids. The chain's CDR3 is CASSGDRAGNTEAFF. The CDR3 coding sequence is TGTGCCAGCAGTGGAGACAGGGCAGGGAACACTGAAGCTTTCTTT.

V usage is TRBV2 and J usage is TRBJ1-2, with D possibly being TRBD1 (5 bases). Germline CDR1 is SNHLY and CDR2 is FYNNEI. The CDR3 loop spans 14 amino acids. Deletions cut 1 base from V and 3 bases from J, with 9 bases between. For the CDR3, the DNA is TGTGCCAGCAGTGAAGTGGGGGGACACTATGGCTACACCTTC. This sequence encodes CASSEVGGHYGYTF.

The rearrangement uses TRBV5-4 and TRBJ1-1, with D uncertain. The CDR3 extends over 13 amino acids. Trimming took off 0 bases at V and 5 bases at J, with 8 bases between the two ends. The germline gives CDR1 SGHNT, CDR2 YYREEE (reference sequence). CDR3 residues: CASSLGGLTEAFF. The CDR3 DNA sequence: TGTGCCAGCAGCTTGGGAGGGTTGACTGAAGCTTTCTTT.

The chain links TRBV30 to TRBJ1-5, with 8 bases lining up with TRBD1. V trimming: 2 bases; J trimming: 6 bases; junction bases outside the gene matches: 24. This CDR3 spans 20 amino acids. Germline CDR1 and CDR2: GTSNPN and SVGIG (reference sequence). Here the CDR3 DNA reads TGTGCCTGGAGTCCATCCAGGGGGACAGGATTCTTCCGTATTGGTCAGCCCCAGCATTTT. Amino acids: CAWSPSRGTGFFRIGQPQHF.

The chain carries TRBV20-1 and TRBJ1-5; 7 bases fit TRBD1. The CDR3 is 14 amino acids. Germline CDR1 is DFQATT and CDR2 is SNEGSKA (reference sequence). J was trimmed by 5 bases and V by 3 bases; bases with no gene match: 7. CDR3 protein: CSASSSTGDQPQHF. The CDR3 region has the DNA TGCAGTGCTAGTTCTAGTACAGGGGATCAGCCCCAGCATTTT.

This chain joins TRBV19 and TRBJ2-3, with TRBD2 matching over 9 bases. Germline trimming cut 6 bases from V and 3 bases from J; bases unmatched to any gene: 16. Germline V gene data show CDR1 as LNHDA and CDR2 as SQIVND (reference sequence). The CDR3 spans 18 residues. The CDR3 is CASRQGGTSPLATDTQYF. For the CDR3, the DNA is TGTGCCAGTAGACAAGGGGGGACTAGCCCCCTCGCGACAGATACGCAGTATTTT.

Only one count was recorded for this clone. This chain connects TRBV10-3 to TRBJ2-1; TRBD1 is a possible D gene (6 bases). There are 16 residues in the CDR3. Trimming stripped 0 bases from V and 9 bases from J, with 18 bases between. Germline lookup yields CDR1 ENHRY and CDR2 SYGVKD. CDR3 residues: CAISESGQRGRLEQFF. The CDR3 nucleotides are TGTGCCATCAGTGAGTCCGGACAGAGGGGAAGGCTTGAGCAGTTCTTC.

The chain has TRBV7-9 and TRBJ1-1; D remains ambiguous. Per germline, CDR1 SEHNR and CDR2 FQNEAQ (reference sequence). The V end lost 4 bases, the J end lost 0 bases, and 6 bases lay between the germline ends. The CDR3 contains 13 residues. CDR3 in DNA: TGTGCCAGCAGCTCTCAGATGAACACTGAAGCTTTCTTT. It encodes CASSSQMNTEAFF.

This chain uses TRBV5-1 with TRBJ2-7; 7 bases agree with TRBD1. Germline V CDR1 and CDR2: SGHRS, YFSETQ. The CDR3 is 14 amino acids. Trimming cost V 4 bases and J 6 bases; bases outside gene matches: 10. The CDR3 reads CASSPGTDAGEQYF. CDR3 nucleotide sequence: TGCGCCAGCAGCCCCGGGACAGACGCGGGCGAGCAGTACTTC. The full variable domain, with the rest looked up from reference TRBV5-1 and TRBJ2-7, is KAGVTQTPRYLIKTRGQQVTLSCSPISGHRSVSWYQQTPGQGLQFLFEYFSETQRNKGNFPGRFSGRQFSNSRSEMNVSTLELGDSALYLCASSPGTDAGEQYFGPGTRLTVT.

V usage is TRBV28 and J usage is TRBJ1-2, with 8 bases matching TRBD1. CDR1 and CDR2 from the germline V gene are MDHEN and SYDVKM. The J segment lost 5 bases and the V segment lost 6 bases, leaving 8 bases of the junction unmatched. The CDR3 is made up of 14 amino acids. DNA for the CDR3: TGTGCCAGCAGGCCACAGGGGGGGTGGTATGGCTACACCTTC. It yields the protein CASRPQGGWYGYTF.

The chain has TRBV9 and TRBJ2-2; D may be TRBD2 (5 bases). V lost 0 bases and J lost 6, with 18 bases in between. The CDR3 has 17 residues. Germline V lookup: CDR1 SGDLS, CDR2 YYNGEE. DNA of the CDR3: TGTGCCAGCAGCGTAGGCTCTAGCTTTCTCGGGGCCGGGGAGCTGTTTTTT. Encoded protein: CASSVGSSFLGAGELFF.

The sample holds a few counts of this clone. The V gene is TRBV2, the J gene TRBJ2-5, with 7 positions matching TRBD2. Germline lookup yields CDR1 SNHLY and CDR2 FYNNEI. Losses at the gene ends were 3 bases for V and 7 bases for J; bases not matched to a gene: 11. The CDR3 runs to 15 residues. CDR3 sequence: CASSEGGHPGGTQYF. The CDR3 nucleotides read TGTGCCAGCAGTGAGGGAGGGCACCCTGGCGGGACCCAGTACTTC.